This T cell receptor (beta chain) was captured in a study of control samples from healthy donors and cancer patients. Germline V gene data show CDR1 as LGHDT and CDR2 as YNNKEL (reference sequence). This CDR3 has 15 amino acids. Losses at the gene ends were 6 bases for V and 4 bases for J; bases not matched to a gene: 6. Sequenced by immunoSEQ multiplex PCR; TCRdb stores in-frame clones only, minus some. The profile shows roughly 100,000 clones, around nine tenths of them singletons. The chain combines TRBV3-1 (or the pseudogene TRBV3-2) with TRBJ1-3, with 10 positions matching TRBD1. This clonotype originated in a man aged 60 to 69 with lung cancer. Source material: PBMCs. The CDR3 region has the DNA TGTGCCAGCAGTAGACAGGGGGCGCGAGGAAACACCATATATTTT. Amino acids: CASSRQGARGNTIYF.